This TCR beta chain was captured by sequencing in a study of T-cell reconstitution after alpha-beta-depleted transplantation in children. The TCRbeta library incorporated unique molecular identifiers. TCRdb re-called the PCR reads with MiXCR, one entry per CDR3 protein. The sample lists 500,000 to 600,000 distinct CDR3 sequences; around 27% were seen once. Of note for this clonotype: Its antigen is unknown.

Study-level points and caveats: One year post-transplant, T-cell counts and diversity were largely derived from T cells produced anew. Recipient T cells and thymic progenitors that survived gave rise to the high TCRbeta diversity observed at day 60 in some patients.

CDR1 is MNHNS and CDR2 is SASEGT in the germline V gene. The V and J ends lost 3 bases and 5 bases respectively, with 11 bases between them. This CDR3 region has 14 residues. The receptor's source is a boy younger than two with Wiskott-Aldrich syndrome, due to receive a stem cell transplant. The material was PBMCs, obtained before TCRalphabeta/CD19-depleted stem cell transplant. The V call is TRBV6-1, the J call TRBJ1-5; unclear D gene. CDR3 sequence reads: CASSEKGRYQPQHF. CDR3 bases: TGTGCCAGCAGTGAGAAGGGCCGTTATCAGCCCCAGCATTTT.